The rows below give T cell receptor beta chains drawn from one sample of a study of control samples from healthy donors and cancer patients. Profiled with immunoSEQ multiplex PCR; TCRdb holds only in-frame clones, not every one. The table records 170,000 or so clones, approximately 94% of them present only once. What was sequenced was blood. These receptor sequences come from a woman under 30 in good health. The CDR3 runs from the conserved cysteine through the conserved F or W. The D gene is left open where the match is weak. Expanded clones get a size class; other rows say once, few or many, or leave the size out.

cdr3_nt: TGTGCCAGCAGTTGGCGGGGTCAGAACACCGGGGAGCTGTTTTTT; cdr3_aa: CASSWRGQNTGELFF; d_call: -; j_call: TRBJ2-2; clone_size: -; v_call: TRBV6-5
cdr3_nt: TGTGCCAGCAGTTCCTTGGAGGGTTTAAGTTTT; cdr3_aa: CASSSLEGLSF; d_call: -; j_call: TRBJ1-5; clone_size: -; v_call: TRBV6-6
cdr3_nt: TGTGCCAGCAGCTTAGGACAGTCCTATGGCTACACCTTC; cdr3_aa: CASSLGQSYGYTF; d_call: -; j_call: TRBJ1-2; clone_size: -; v_call: TRBV7-2
cdr3_nt: TGTGCCACCAGCGTAGCGGGGTACCAAGAGACCCAGTACTTC; cdr3_aa: CATSVAGYQETQYF; d_call: TRBD2; j_call: TRBJ2-5; clone_size: -; v_call: TRBV15
cdr3_nt: TGTGCCATCCCCCCTGGTTCCGGGGAGCTGTTTTTT; cdr3_aa: CAIPPGSGELFF; d_call: -; j_call: TRBJ2-2; clone_size: -; v_call: TRBV7-9
cdr3_nt: TGTGCCAGTAGAAACGTGTGGACAGGGGGTTCACCCCTCCACTTT; cdr3_aa: CASRNVWTGGSPLHF; d_call: TRBD1; j_call: TRBJ1-6; clone_size: -; v_call: TRBV19
cdr3_nt: TGTGCCAGCAGCCCGTCGACAGGGAGTCGGGACGAGCAGTACTTC; cdr3_aa: CASSPSTGSRDEQYF; d_call: TRBD1; j_call: TRBJ2-7; clone_size: -; v_call: TRBV11-2
cdr3_nt: TGTGCCACCGACAGGGTTGGGGGAAACACCATATATTTT; cdr3_aa: CATDRVGGNTIYF; d_call: TRBD1; j_call: TRBJ1-3; clone_size: -; v_call: TRBV6-5
cdr3_nt: TGTGCCAGCAGTCCCGGGACAGGGGGTTTCTACGAGCAGTACTTC; cdr3_aa: CASSPGTGGFYEQYF; d_call: TRBD1; j_call: TRBJ2-7; clone_size: -; v_call: TRBV28
cdr3_nt: TGTGCCAGCAGTTTCCAGGGCAATCAGCCCCAGCATTTT; cdr3_aa: CASSFQGNQPQHF; d_call: -; j_call: TRBJ1-5; clone_size: -; v_call: TRBV27
cdr3_nt: TGTGCCAGCAGAGTAGCGGGTGCCCGCACAGATACGCAGTATTTT; cdr3_aa: CASRVAGARTDTQYF; d_call: TRBD2; j_call: TRBJ2-3; clone_size: once; v_call: TRBV6-5
cdr3_nt: TGTGCCAGCAGCCCTACCGGGACTAGCGGGTTAGGTGGCGAGCAGTACTTC; cdr3_aa: CASSPTGTSGLGGEQYF; d_call: TRBD2; j_call: TRBJ2-7; clone_size: -; v_call: TRBV6-2/TRBV6-3
cdr3_nt: TGTGCCAGCAGCTTGGGGTCAGTTGAGACCCAGTACTTC; cdr3_aa: CASSLGSVETQYF; d_call: -; j_call: TRBJ2-5; clone_size: -; v_call: TRBV5-4
cdr3_nt: TGTGCCAGCACCGAGGAGGTAGGAACTCAGCCCCAGCATTTT; cdr3_aa: CASTEEVGTQPQHF; d_call: -; j_call: TRBJ1-5; clone_size: -; v_call: TRBV2
cdr3_nt: TGTGCCAGTAGCCGAGGGACGCCTGGAAACACCATATATTTT; cdr3_aa: CASSRGTPGNTIYF; d_call: -; j_call: TRBJ1-3; clone_size: -; v_call: TRBV19
cdr3_nt: TGTGCCAGCAGTTTGTTGCAGCCTGCCATGAACACTGAAGCTTTCTTT; cdr3_aa: CASSLLQPAMNTEAFF; d_call: -; j_call: TRBJ1-1; clone_size: -; v_call: TRBV28
cdr3_nt: TGTGCCAGCAGTATATCCGGGACTAACTCCTACAATGAGCAGTTCTTC; cdr3_aa: CASSISGTNSYNEQFF; d_call: TRBD2; j_call: TRBJ2-1; clone_size: -; v_call: TRBV28
cdr3_nt: TGTGCCACCCAGTCCCGGACTAGCGGGAGGGGTGATGCCTACAATGAGCAGTTCTTC; cdr3_aa: CATQSRTSGRGDAYNEQFF; d_call: TRBD2; j_call: TRBJ2-1; clone_size: -; v_call: TRBV10-3
cdr3_nt: TGTGCCAGCAGCGATTTACTAGCGGGGGGATCCTACAATGAGCAGTTCTTC; cdr3_aa: CASSDLLAGGSYNEQFF; d_call: TRBD2; j_call: TRBJ2-1; clone_size: -; v_call: TRBV9
cdr3_nt: TGTGCCAGCAGTTTTTACGGGTTAGGTCCCCTCCACTTT; cdr3_aa: CASSFYGLGPLHF; d_call: -; j_call: TRBJ1-6; clone_size: -; v_call: TRBV12-3/TRBV12-4
cdr3_nt: TGCGCCAGCAGCTTCCCTCTGGGTACCGGGGAGCTGTTTTTT; cdr3_aa: CASSFPLGTGELFF; d_call: -; j_call: TRBJ2-2; clone_size: -; v_call: TRBV4-1
cdr3_nt: TGTGCCAGCAGTCTGACTAGCGGGAGAGCCTACAATGAGCAGTTCTTC; cdr3_aa: CASSLTSGRAYNEQFF; d_call: TRBD2; j_call: TRBJ2-1; clone_size: once; v_call: TRBV6-4
cdr3_nt: TGTGCCAGCGTTGTGAGTGAGGGGACTGAAGCTTTCTTT; cdr3_aa: CASVVSEGTEAFF; d_call: -; j_call: TRBJ1-1; clone_size: -; v_call: TRBV6-5
cdr3_nt: TGTGCCATCACCGGACAGGGAGCAGATACGCAGTATTTT; cdr3_aa: CAITGQGADTQYF; d_call: TRBD1; j_call: TRBJ2-3; clone_size: once; v_call: TRBV10-3
cdr3_nt: TGTGCCAGCAGCGTAGGGGGTAGCGGAGATGAGCAGTTCTTC; cdr3_aa: CASSVGGSGDEQFF; d_call: -; j_call: TRBJ2-1; clone_size: -; v_call: TRBV9
cdr3_nt: TGTGCCAGCAGTTACTCCACAGGGGCCAACGAGCAGTACTTC; cdr3_aa: CASSYSTGANEQYF; d_call: TRBD1; j_call: TRBJ2-7; clone_size: -; v_call: TRBV6-5
cdr3_nt: TGTGCCAGCAGTGGTTATAATCAGCCCCAGCATTTT; cdr3_aa: CASSGYNQPQHF; d_call: -; j_call: TRBJ1-5; clone_size: -; v_call: TRBV12-3/TRBV12-4
cdr3_nt: TGTGCCAGCAGCCTCCGGACTCAAGAATACCCAGATACGCAGTATTTT; cdr3_aa: CASSLRTQEYPDTQYF; d_call: -; j_call: TRBJ2-3; clone_size: -; v_call: TRBV14
cdr3_nt: TGTGCCAGCAGCTTTGGGACAGGACTCACTGAAGCTTTCTTT; cdr3_aa: CASSFGTGLTEAFF; d_call: TRBD1; j_call: TRBJ1-1; clone_size: -; v_call: TRBV5-8
cdr3_nt: TGTGCCAGCAGGCCCTCGAGGGACAGGTCCCGCACAGATACGCAGTATTTT; cdr3_aa: CASRPSRDRSRTDTQYF; d_call: TRBD1; j_call: TRBJ2-3; clone_size: -; v_call: TRBV7-3
cdr3_nt: TGTGCCAGTAGTATCAGGGGACACCAGAACACTGAAGCTTTCTTT; cdr3_aa: CASSIRGHQNTEAFF; d_call: -; j_call: TRBJ1-1; clone_size: -; v_call: TRBV19
cdr3_nt: TGTGCCAGCTCACTAACACAGGGGGCCCGTGGCTACACCTTC; cdr3_aa: CASSLTQGARGYTF; d_call: TRBD1; j_call: TRBJ1-2; clone_size: -; v_call: TRBV18
cdr3_nt: TGTGCCAGCAGTTTATCACTCAATCAGCCCCAGCATTTT; cdr3_aa: CASSLSLNQPQHF; d_call: -; j_call: TRBJ1-5; clone_size: -; v_call: TRBV27
cdr3_nt: TGTGCCAGCAGTTACGTGGGGACTTATGGCTACACCTTC; cdr3_aa: CASSYVGTYGYTF; d_call: -; j_call: TRBJ1-2; clone_size: -; v_call: TRBV6-2/TRBV6-3
cdr3_nt: TGTGCCACCAGTGATACTACCGGGACAGGGAACACTGAAGCTTTCTTT; cdr3_aa: CATSDTTGTGNTEAFF; d_call: TRBD1; j_call: TRBJ1-1; clone_size: -; v_call: TRBV24-1
cdr3_nt: TGTGCCAGTAGGGGACAGGGCAACATGAACACTGAAGCTTTCTTT; cdr3_aa: CASRGQGNMNTEAFF; d_call: TRBD1; j_call: TRBJ1-1; clone_size: -; v_call: TRBV19
cdr3_nt: TGTGCCAGCAGCCAGGGCGTGAACACCGGGGAGCTGTTTTTT; cdr3_aa: CASSQGVNTGELFF; d_call: -; j_call: TRBJ2-2; clone_size: -; v_call: TRBV11-1
cdr3_nt: TGTGCCAGCGGTTCGGGGGGGATGAGCAATCAGCCCCAGCATTTT; cdr3_aa: CASGSGGMSNQPQHF; d_call: -; j_call: TRBJ1-5; clone_size: -; v_call: TRBV28
cdr3_nt: TGTGCCAGTCAGACAGACCTTAACTATGGCTACACCTTC; cdr3_aa: CASQTDLNYGYTF; d_call: -; j_call: TRBJ1-2; clone_size: -; v_call: TRBV5-6
cdr3_nt: TGTGCCAGCAGCCCCAACAGGGATAGAACTGAAGCTTTCTTT; cdr3_aa: CASSPNRDRTEAFF; d_call: -; j_call: TRBJ1-1; clone_size: -; v_call: TRBV5-4
cdr3_nt: TGTGCCAGCAGTGCGGCGGCGGGGGGGGCGGTCGGCTACACCTTC; cdr3_aa: CASSAAAGGAVGYTF; d_call: -; j_call: TRBJ1-2; clone_size: -; v_call: TRBV25-1
cdr3_nt: TGTGCCAGCAGCTCCCGACTAGCTAGCGGGTACGAGCAGTACTTC; cdr3_aa: CASSSRLASGYEQYF; d_call: TRBD2; j_call: TRBJ2-7; clone_size: once; v_call: TRBV5-4
cdr3_nt: TGTGCCAGCAGTACCGGACAGCGGAGAAACTATGGCTACACCTTC; cdr3_aa: CASSTGQRRNYGYTF; d_call: -; j_call: TRBJ1-2; clone_size: -; v_call: TRBV6-5
cdr3_nt: TGTGCCAGCAGCTTGGGCGGGCAGGGAGCAGCTTTCTTT; cdr3_aa: CASSLGGQGAAFF; d_call: -; j_call: TRBJ1-1; clone_size: -; v_call: TRBV5-6
cdr3_nt: TGTGCCAGCAGCAGCACCAAAAACATTCAGTACTTC; cdr3_aa: CASSSTKNIQYF; d_call: -; j_call: TRBJ2-4; clone_size: -; v_call: TRBV7-2
cdr3_nt: TGTGCCAGTAGTATGGGGGAGGGTCGGGGTAAGGTAAGCAATCAGCCCCAGCATTTT; cdr3_aa: CASSMGEGRGKVSNQPQHF; d_call: -; j_call: TRBJ1-5; clone_size: few; v_call: TRBV19
cdr3_nt: TGCGCCAGCAGCCCGGAGACAGGGGGCCGAGAAAAACTGTTTTTT; cdr3_aa: CASSPETGGREKLFF; d_call: TRBD1; j_call: TRBJ1-4; clone_size: -; v_call: TRBV4-3
cdr3_nt: TGTGCCAGCAGTTACGGACTAGCGGGAGACCCTTCTCTCTCCGATACGCAGTATTTT; cdr3_aa: CASSYGLAGDPSLSDTQYF; d_call: TRBD2; j_call: TRBJ2-3; clone_size: -; v_call: TRBV6-2/TRBV6-3
cdr3_nt: TGTGCCAGCAGCGTTTACAATGAGCAGTTCTTC; cdr3_aa: CASSVYNEQFF; d_call: -; j_call: TRBJ2-1; clone_size: -; v_call: TRBV7-9
cdr3_nt: TGTGCCAGCAGTATCTCAGGGACTAGCGGGACGAATGAGCAGTTCTTC; cdr3_aa: CASSISGTSGTNEQFF; d_call: TRBD2; j_call: TRBJ2-1; clone_size: once; v_call: TRBV9
cdr3_nt: TGTGCCAGCAGCCTTTGGACAGTTCGAGAAAAACTGTTTTTT; cdr3_aa: CASSLWTVREKLFF; d_call: -; j_call: TRBJ1-4; clone_size: -; v_call: TRBV2
cdr3_nt: TGTGCTAGTGGTCCCCCGACCGACACTGGGGCCAACGTCCTGACTTTC; cdr3_aa: CASGPPTDTGANVLTF; d_call: -; j_call: TRBJ2-6; clone_size: once; v_call: TRBV12-5